This paragraph reports one TCR beta chain. What it recognizes is unknown. A multiplex PCR was run with 60 Vbeta primers and 13 Jbeta primers. Sequencing was performed with immunoSEQ multiplex PCR; in TCRdb, only in-frame clones are kept and a portion is missing. The repertoire holds 90,000 to 140,000 clones, around 63% seen once, with 3% to 3.5% in the top ten. This specimen belongs to a study of cytomegalovirus exposure and HLA in healthy donors. Study conclusions and caveats: Versus the approximately 720-donor mean, an Asian-associated ancestry cluster reportedly showed fewer N-insertions in a later analysis. Diagnosis of cytomegalovirus status made by the classifier reportedly showed high specificity and sensitivity. Differences between HLA loci emerged in a later analysis of TCR association rates, with DRB1 most and HLA-C fewest.

This CDR3 comprises 14 residues. V lost 3 bases to trimming and J lost 4 bases, with 12 bases between them. Germline V gene data show CDR1 as WNHNN and CDR2 as SYGVQD (reference sequence). The sequencing sample was made of PBMCs. J is TRBJ1-2 and V is TRBV10-1, with TRBD1 as a possible D gene (6 bases). This clonotype was obtained from a man aged 25-45 years in good health and CMV-seronegative. The CDR3 DNA follows: TGCGCCAGCAGTGATACAGGGCATACCTATGGCTACACCTTC. It encodes CASSDTGHTYGYTF.